This entry is about one T cell receptor (beta chain). Its binding antigen is unknown. There are no base qualities to consult, and no much larger clone falls within one base. These data originate in a study of blood T cell repertoires in COVID-19 (TCRdb year 2020). General notes on the study: Samples covering the acute and convalescent phases of COVID-19 were provided by collaborators in the United States, Italy and Spain. Sample metadata almost always included a de-identified subject ID, COVID-19 status, age in years and sex. Deeply sampled blood TCRbeta repertoires from subjects exposed to, actively infected with, or recovered from COVID-19 were included in the dataset. The prospective study material was composed of cDNA or gDNA derived from T cells, B-cell-depleted T cells, or PBMCs. The repertoires were made available in a free public database intended to serve as a resource for research on the immune response to SARS-CoV-2. HLA class I and class II types, where available, came from metadata supplied by the sample provider rather than from assay-based typing. The samples were drawn from the first 160 participants of the ongoing ImmuneRACE study and from over a thousand subjects provided by 6 global collaborators.

General conclusions and limits of the study: The quantity of clinical and demographic metadata differed by source and by participant and was supplied without curation.

TCRbeta CDR3 regions were amplified from genomic DNA using the immunoSEQ Assay, a bias-controlled multiplex PCR. From the authors' description of their analysis: The number of nucleated cells in each sample was estimated from the amplification of reference gene primers within the assay. To quantify the absolute abundance of each unique TCRbeta CDR3 rearrangement, sequence reads were collapsed and filtered. For each sample, productive Simpson clonality was calculated as the square root of Simpson's diversity index over productive rearrangements. Entries here come from immuneACCESS through TCRdb and include only in-frame sequences with V and J called. Some clones fail to appear in such tables; in the studies checked, an unresolved V gene covers under half of the shortfall, and the cause of the remainder is unknown. That table supplies the V and J calls and clone size; D and trimming were determined from the DNA. In all, the sample holds some 320,000 clones, and around nine tenths of those were seen once. The ten largest clones take up approximately 5.2% of the sample.

There are 13 amino acids in the CDR3, from cysteine to phenylalanine inclusive. Just the 39-base CDR3 DNA is kept, in frame starting at base 1. V lost 6 bases and J lost 6 bases; the stretch between them is 15 bases long. CDR1 and CDR2, looked up from the germline V gene, are SNHLY and FYNNEI. Participants in the prospective study were enrolled through a virtual design, were aged about 18 to 90 years, and lived in approximately 24 United States geographic areas. Cohort assignment in the prospective study relied on participant-reported clinical history from a screening survey and a study questionnaire. For ImmuneRACE Cohort 3, a participant was defined as recovered based on two consecutive negative NP/OP PCR tests, clearance by a healthcare professional, or resolution of symptoms. Each participant in the prospective study had whole blood, serum and a nasopharyngeal or oropharyngeal swab collected by mobile phlebotomists. Participants in the prospective study had the option to provide additional blood draws and questionnaires over a 2-month period. Prospective study blood samples were shipped either frozen or at room temperature before DNA extraction.

The TCR was taken from a man in his 60s who had recovered from COVID-19. Here the chain combines TRBV2 and TRBJ2-7; the D region possibly corresponds to TRBD2 (7 bases align). Sequenced input: PBMCs or T cells enriched from blood (not recorded which). The CDR3 protein is CASRGGRVGEQYF. The nucleotide sequence is TGTGCCAGCAGGGGGGGGCGAGTAGGCGAGCAGTACTTC.